A single sample gave rise to the 8 T cell receptor beta chains below, sequenced in a study of siplizumab effects on memory and regulatory T cells. The data were produced by immunoSEQ multiplex PCR, yet TCRdb's version contains in-frame clones alone and is incomplete. The table has around 87,000 clones, 75% to 90% seen once. The sequencing input was CD4+ T cells sorted from blood. Source of these receptors: a human donor in good health.

This clone has just a few counts. The chain links TRBV7-6 to TRBJ1-1; D ambiguous. The V gene's germline CDR1 is SGHVS and CDR2 FNYEAQ. This CDR3 has 13 amino acids. V was shortened by 6 bases and J by 0 bases, with 8 bases between the two germline ends. The DNA of the CDR3 is TGTGCCAGCAGGGCCTACATGAACACTGAAGCTTTCTTT. Encoded protein: CASRAYMNTEAFF.

This clone appeared a few times. The CDR3 loop is CASSHPGSWTQYF. In nucleotides, the CDR3 is TGTGCCAGCAGCCATCCTGGGTCTTGGACCCAGTACTTC. The gene calls are TRBV6-5 and TRBJ2-5, with no clear D. Trimming cost V 6 bases and J 7 bases, with 15 bases left between them. The V gene's germline CDR1 is MNHEY and CDR2 SVGAGI. The CDR3 is made up of 13 amino acids.

The chain couples TRBV5-1 to TRBJ2-5, with D perhaps TRBD1 (7 bases). The CDR3 runs to 14 residues. Germline values: CDR1 SGHRS, CDR2 YFSETQ. V dropped 4 bases and J dropped 4 bases, with 14 bases sitting between them. The CDR3 reads CASSPGGTVETQYF. For the CDR3, the DNA is TGCGCCAGCAGCCCGGGCGGGACAGTAGAGACCCAGTACTTC.

The V and J genes are TRBV6-1 and TRBJ1-6; the match to TRBD1 covers 9 bases. This CDR3 has 16 residues. Trimming took 3 bases from V and 7 from J; bases not matched to a gene: 7. Germline lookup yields CDR1 MNHNS and CDR2 SASEGT. DNA of the CDR3: TGTGCCAGCAGTGAGCTAAGGGGGACAGGGAATTCACCCCTCCACTTT. Amino acids: CASSELRGTGNSPLHF.

V usage is TRBV10-1 and J usage is TRBJ2-7; no reliable D call. This CDR3 has 10 amino acids. CDR1 WNHNN and CDR2 SYGVQD come from the germline V gene (reference sequence). V was shortened by 6 bases and J by 4 bases, with 4 bases between the two germline ends. CDR3 DNA: TGCGCCAGCAGACGATACGAGCAGTACTTC. This encodes CASRRYEQYF.

The rearrangement links TRBV5-4 to TRBJ2-5; a possible D gene is TRBD1 (6 bases). Trimming stripped 3 bases from V and 5 bases from J, with 14 bases between. Per germline, CDR1 SGHNT and CDR2 YYREEE (reference sequence). This CDR3 is 14 amino acids long. In DNA form, the CDR3 reads TGTGCCAGCAGCTATCGAACAGGGCTGGAGACCCAGTACTTC. It is translated as CASSYRTGLETQYF.

The chain joins TRBV10-1 to TRBJ2-7; 9 positions agree with TRBD2. The V gene's germline CDR1 is WNHNN and CDR2 SYGVQD (reference sequence). The V segment lost 7 bases and the J segment 5 bases; nucleotides outside the gene matches: 12. The CDR3 has 15 residues. Here the CDR3 reads CASTNGLAGRDEQYF. DNA for the CDR3: TGCGCCAGCACTAACGGTCTAGCGGGACGCGACGAGCAGTACTTC.

The gene calls are TRBV27 and TRBJ2-4; 11 nucleotides agree with TRBD1. The germline gives CDR1 MNHEY, CDR2 SMNVEV (reference sequence). This CDR3 is built from 15 residues. The junction had 9 bases not matched to a gene; V was cut back by 7 bases and J by 7 bases. The CDR3 DNA follows: TGTGCCAGCAAAGGACAGGGGGCGCGCCTCAACATTCAGTACTTC. Residues: CASKGQGARLNIQYF.